This T cell receptor beta chain was retrieved from a study of siplizumab effects on memory and regulatory T cells. Study-level findings and limits: The Treg-derived share of mappable alloreactive CD4+ clones averaged about 69% with siplizumab and under 30% in controls. Unstimulated naive T cells seemed to show more diversity than memory cells did, and they also seemed to be among the major contributors to the alloresponse. Most alloreactive clones went unmapped to unstimulated subsets; only a minor fraction mapped. No functional test confirmed suppression by proliferating siplizumab-culture Tregs.

Regarding this clone: The antigen remains unidentified.

The assay was immunoSEQ multiplex PCR, and TCRdb's table has in-frame clones only and misses some. The table lists around 110,000 clones, about 95% of them singletons. The CDR3 is 14 residues long. In germline, CDR1 is MNHNS, CDR2 SASEGT. V lost 8 bases and J 10 bases, leaving 18 bases between the germline ends. Sequencing was done on a sample of non-Treg CD4+ T cells sorted from blood. The genes are TRBV6-1 and TRBJ1-6; D unclear. This TCR derives from a human donor in good health. The CDR3 nucleotides are TGTGCCAGCGCCCCAGGTGGGGTTAGATCACCCCTCCACTTT. Encoded protein: CASAPGGVRSPLHF.